One sample yielded the 25 T cell receptor beta chains listed below, sequenced in a study of vaccination and CD4 T cells after COVID-19. Regarding time point: late sampling 161 to 241 days after vaccination in a few convalescent patients. Treatment meaning: approximately 11-day PBMC culture with coronavirus spike peptide pools or control peptides (ViraFEST assay). The Oncomine TCR Beta short-read assay sequenced DNA from cultured CD4+ T cells. From the PCR reads, TCRdb called clonotypes with MiXCR, one entry per CDR3 protein. This sample carries 20,000 to 25,000 distinct CDR3 sequences, approximately 32% of them seen once, and the ten largest clones take about an eighth. Their target antigens are unknown. Sequences were derived from CD4+ T cells from blood, cultured in vitro, sampled about 7 months after SARS-CoV-2 vaccination. These receptors came from a human donor who had recovered from COVID-19.

This clonotype was counted only a few times. The V call is TRBV20-1, the J call TRBJ2-5, with TRBD1 identical over 10 bases. The germline V gene encodes CDR1 DFQATT and CDR2 SNEGSKA (reference sequence). The ends lost 4 bases at V and 5 bases at J; junction bases unmatched: 10. This CDR3 has 15 amino acids. The CDR3 DNA reads TGCAGTGCTAAGCGGGACAGGGGATATGTGGAGACCCAGTACTTC. Translating it yields CSAKRDRGYVETQYF.

This clonotype was counted ten times or more. This chain links TRBV10-3 with TRBJ1-5, with D hard to call. With 10 bases removed from V and 4 bases from J, the gap between germline ends came to 17 bases. The germline gives CDR1 ENHRY, CDR2 SYGVKD. This CDR3 is 14 amino acids long. The CDR3 region has the DNA TGTGCCACAGTTCAAGGGTTAAGTAATCAGCCCCAGCATTTT. This sequence encodes CATVQGLSNQPQHF.

The chain carries TRBV20-1 and TRBJ2-5; the D gene could be TRBD1 or TRBD2 (5 bases each). V lost 5 bases, J lost 7 bases, and 20 bases lay in between. Germline V gene lookup returns CDR1 DFQATT and CDR2 SNEGSKA (reference sequence). CDR3 length equals 14 residues. Written as DNA, the CDR3 is TGCAGTGCTCTATCCGGGACCGAGGCAGGGACCCAGTACTTC. As protein: CSALSGTEAGTQYF.

The sample holds a few counts of this clonotype. The chain combines TRBV7-9 with TRBJ2-2; D is unclear. Germline values: CDR1 SEHNR, CDR2 FQNEAQ (reference sequence). CDR3 length: 13 amino acids. The V end was cut by 5 bases, the J end by 4 bases, with 8 bases between. The CDR3 DNA reads TGTGCCAGCAGCCGTGGAACCACCGGGGAGCTGTTTTTT. This gives the protein CASSRGTTGELFF.

Comment on this clonotype: As the CDR3 is not closed by the conserved phenylalanine or tryptophan, this likely results from a read error. J is TRBJ1-2 and V is TRBV15; a weak D match, TRBD1 (6 bases). This CDR3 contains 15 residues. V was cut by 0 bases and J by 8 bases, with 16 bases left in between. Looked up from germline, CDR1 is LNHNV and CDR2 is YYDKDF (reference sequence). The CDR3 is CATSRDVGQPRGYTL. The CDR3 DNA follows: TGTGCCACCAGCAGAGATGTAGGACAGCCGCGGGGCTACACCCTC.

The V call is TRBV7-9, the J call TRBJ1-6; a possible D gene is TRBD1 (5 bases). Germline V gene data show CDR1 as SEHNR and CDR2 as FQNEAQ (reference sequence). CDR3 length: 14 residues. V gave up 2 bases and J gave up 10 bases, with 12 bases separating them. The CDR3 nucleotides read TGTGCCAGCAGCTTAATAGCAGGGACCTCACCCCTCCACTTT. Its protein product is CASSLIAGTSPLHF.

This chain links TRBV20-1 with TRBJ2-1; 9 nucleotides line up with TRBD2. Germline assignment: CDR1 DFQATT and CDR2 SNEGSKA (reference sequence). The CDR3 is 14 amino acids. V was clipped by 5 bases and J by 4 bases; unmatched bases: 6. This CDR3 reads CSARSGGQYNEQFF. The CDR3 DNA sequence: TGCAGTGCTCGTAGCGGGGGCCAGTACAATGAGCAGTTCTTC.

CDR3 coding DNA: TGTGCCAGCAGCCTACCGGGACTTGCCTCCTACGAGCAGTACTTC. It encodes CASSLPGLASYEQYF. The V gene is TRBV5-4, the J gene TRBJ2-7; tentatively, D is TRBD2 (6 bases). The CDR3 totals 15 residues. In germline, CDR1 is SGHNT, CDR2 YYREEE (reference sequence). V lost 4 bases, J lost 0 bases, and 14 bases lay in between.

A few counts support this clonotype. The genes are TRBV19 and TRBJ2-7; 10 bases fit TRBD2. J lost 2 bases, V lost 7 bases, and 8 bases had no gene match. The CDR3 totals 15 residues. CDR1 LNHDA and CDR2 SQIVND come from the germline V gene (reference sequence). The CDR3 sequence: CASTPGLAPPYEQYF. Here the CDR3 DNA reads TGTGCCAGTACCCCGGGACTAGCGCCTCCCTACGAGCAGTACTTC.

V is TRBV20-1 and J is TRBJ2-4; 10 bases map to TRBD2. V lost 5 bases to trimming and J lost 3 bases; unmatched junction nucleotides: 7. Germline V gives CDR1 DFQATT, CDR2 SNEGSKA (reference sequence). CDR3 length: 15 amino acids. The CDR3 nucleotides are TGCAGTGCTTCCGGACTAGCGGAAATCAAAAACATTCAGTACTTC. Encoded protein: CSASGLAEIKNIQYF.

This clonotype has more than one count but fewer than ten. One end of the junction varies from germline; a read error may be responsible. The J gene is TRBJ2-5, the V gene TRBV20-1; D not certain. From germline, CDR1 is DFQATT and CDR2 SNEGSKA (reference sequence). CDR3 length: 15 residues. CDR3 in DNA: TGCAGTGCTAGAGATCCCCCACGACCCCAAGGGACCCAGTACTTC. Protein sequence: CSARDPPRPQGTQYF.

The chain links TRBV2 to TRBJ1-1, with D possibly TRBD1 on 5 matching bases. The ends were cut back, 7 bases at V and 13 bases at J, with 22 bases in the middle. This CDR3 region has 13 residues. Germline V gene sequence: CDR1 SNHLY, CDR2 FYNNEI. The CDR3 DNA follows: TGTGCCAGCACCATAGCCCCTAGGACGGGGGTTTTCTTT. Protein product: CASTIAPRTGVFF.

The chain recombines TRBV5-5 with TRBJ2-3, with D possibly being TRBD1 (6 bases). The CDR3 consists of 15 residues. Per the germline V gene, CDR1 is SGHKS and CDR2 is YYEKEE (reference sequence). V lost 4 bases to trimming and J lost 2 bases, with 14 bases between them. The CDR3 loop reads CASSPPGHYTDTQYF. In DNA, the CDR3 is TGTGCCAGCAGCCCACCGGGACACTACACAGATACGCAGTATTTT.

This CDR3 is CASSFRGFTDTQYF. In nucleotides, the CDR3 is TGTGCCAGCAGCTTCAGGGGTTTCACAGATACGCAGTATTTT. This chain uses TRBV11-1 with TRBJ2-3; D perhaps matches TRBD1 (6 bases). Looked up from germline, CDR1 is SGHAT and CDR2 is FQDESV (reference sequence). V lost 3 bases, J lost 2 bases, and 9 bases lay in between. The CDR3 covers 14 residues.

In this sample, this clonotype turned up a few times. V and J are TRBV20-1 and TRBJ2-3; no clear D gene. Germline V lookup: CDR1 DFQATT, CDR2 SNEGSKA (reference sequence). This CDR3 is built from 13 residues. V shed 2 bases and J shed 4 bases, with 10 bases lying between them. For the CDR3, the DNA is TGCAGTGCTAGACCCGGCCCCTCAGATACGCAGTATTTT. Its translation: CSARPGPSDTQYF.

This clonotype was observed a handful of times. The rearrangement links TRBV20-1 to TRBJ2-3, with D tentatively TRBD1 (5 bases). In germline, CDR1 is DFQATT, CDR2 SNEGSKA (reference sequence). V was clipped by 5 bases and J by 1 base, with 7 bases between them. This CDR3 contains 12 residues. CDR3 protein: CSAPRGTDTQYF. The CDR3 DNA is TGCAGTGCTCCCAGGGGCACAGATACGCAGTATTTT.

The V call is TRBV2, the J call TRBJ1-1; D uncertain. Germline CDR1 SNHLY, CDR2 FYNNEI. This CDR3 contains 15 residues. V shed 2 bases and J shed 3 bases, with 13 bases lying between them. The CDR3 here is CASSELLQAYTEAFF. In DNA, the CDR3 is TGTGCCAGCAGTGAACTCCTGCAGGCATACACTGAAGCTTTCTTT.

This chain joins TRBV12-3 or TRBV12-4 and TRBJ1-6; D call uncertain. Trimming removed 5 bases at V and 8 bases at J, with 10 bases between. This CDR3 comprises 13 residues. CDR3: CASSPPGHSPLHF. The CDR3 DNA reads TGTGCCAGCAGTCCCCCCGGGCATTCACCCCTCCACTTT.

This clonotype was seen a handful of times. The germline gene is not matched at one end of the junction; a read error may be the cause. The genes are TRBV6-5 and TRBJ2-7; D assignment may be TRBD1 or TRBD2 (5 bases each). The CDR3 runs to 14 residues. CDR1 is MNHEY and CDR2 is SVGAGI in the germline V gene. The chain's CDR3 is CASSYQQGDPGMHF. In DNA, the CDR3 is TGTGCCAGCAGTTACCAGCAAGGGGACCCCGGGATGCACTTC.

The chain carries TRBV20-1 and TRBJ2-3; 10 nucleotides align to TRBD2. V was pared by 3 bases and J by 2 bases, with 5 bases of the junction left unmatched. The germline V gene encodes CDR1 DFQATT and CDR2 SNEGSKA (reference sequence). The CDR3 loop spans 15 amino acids. CDR3 amino acids: CSASTSGEITDTQYF. DNA of the CDR3: TGCAGTGCTAGTACTAGCGGGGAGATCACAGATACGCAGTATTTT.

The chain recombines TRBV6-1 with TRBJ1-2; TRBD1 agrees at 9 bases. Germline CDR1 and CDR2: MNHNS and SASEGT. The length of the CDR3 is 15 residues. J lost 4 bases, V lost 5 bases, and 8 bases had no gene match. CDR3 amino acids: CASSPTGTGSYGYTF. In DNA, the CDR3 is TGTGCCAGCAGTCCGACCGGGACAGGGAGCTATGGCTACACCTTC.

The chain employs TRBV6-1 and TRBJ2-3; tentatively, D is TRBD1 (6 bases). Germline assignment: CDR1 MNHNS and CDR2 SASEGT. The CDR3 sequence is 13 residues long. V was clipped by 7 bases and J by 2 bases, with 10 bases between them. CDR3 region: CASTGQFTDTQYF. For the CDR3, the DNA is TGTGCCAGCACCGGACAGTTCACAGATACGCAGTATTTT.

A few counts support this clonotype. CDR3 in DNA: TGTGCCACCAGCAGAGATGGGTATGACGGTTCACCCCTCCACTTT. It yields the protein CATSRDGYDGSPLHF. The chain has TRBV15 and TRBJ1-6; D gene ambiguous. V lost 0 bases and J lost 9, with 12 bases in between. Germline-derived CDR1 and CDR2 are LNHNV and YYDKDF (reference sequence). This CDR3 has 15 residues.

The genes are TRBV19 and TRBJ1-5, with TRBD1 matching over 8 bases. Germline CDR1 and CDR2: LNHDA and SQIVND (reference sequence). This CDR3 spans 17 amino acids. With V trimmed by 6 bases and J by 6 bases, 16 bases remained unmatched. CDR3 coding DNA: TGTGCCAGTAGGGGGGGCAGGGGGCTAGATAACGGTCAGCCCCAGCATTTT. Protein sequence: CASRGGRGLDNGQPQHF.

This clonotype was seen a few times. The chain employs TRBV18 and TRBJ2-7; D may be TRBD2 (6 bases). There are 13 residues in the CDR3. Trimming removed 5 bases from V and 7 bases from J, with 15 bases in between. The germline gives CDR1 KGHSH, CDR2 LQKENI. The DNA of the CDR3 is TGTGCCAGCTCAAGGGACTCATTTAGGGAGCAGTACTTC. Translation: CASSRDSFREQYF.